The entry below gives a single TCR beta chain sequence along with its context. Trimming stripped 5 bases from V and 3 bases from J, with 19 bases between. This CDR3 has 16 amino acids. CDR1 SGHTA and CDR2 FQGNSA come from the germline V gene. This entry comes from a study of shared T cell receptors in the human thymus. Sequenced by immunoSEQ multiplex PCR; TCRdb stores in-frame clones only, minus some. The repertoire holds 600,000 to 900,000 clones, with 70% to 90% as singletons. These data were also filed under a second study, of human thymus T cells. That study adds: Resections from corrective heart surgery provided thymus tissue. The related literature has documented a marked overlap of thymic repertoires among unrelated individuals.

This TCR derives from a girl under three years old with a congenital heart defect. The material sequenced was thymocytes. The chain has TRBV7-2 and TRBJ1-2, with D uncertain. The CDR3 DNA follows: TGTGCCAGCAGCCCCCCCTGGAGTTGGATCGACTATGGCTACACCTTC. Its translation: CASSPPWSWIDYGYTF.